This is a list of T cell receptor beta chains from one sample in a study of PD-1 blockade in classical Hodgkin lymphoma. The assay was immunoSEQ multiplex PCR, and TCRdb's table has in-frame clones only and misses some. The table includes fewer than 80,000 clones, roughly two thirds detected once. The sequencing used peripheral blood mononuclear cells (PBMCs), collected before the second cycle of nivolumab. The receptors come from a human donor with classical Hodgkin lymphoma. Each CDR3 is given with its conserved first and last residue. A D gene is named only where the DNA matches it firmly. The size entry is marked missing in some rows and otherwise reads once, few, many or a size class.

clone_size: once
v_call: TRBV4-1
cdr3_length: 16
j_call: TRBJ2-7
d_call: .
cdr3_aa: CASSQDWDTVSYEQYF
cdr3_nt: TGCGCCAGCAGCCAAGATTGGGACACTGTCTCCTACGAGCAGTACTTC

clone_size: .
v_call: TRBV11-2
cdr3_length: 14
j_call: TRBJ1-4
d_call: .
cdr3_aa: CASSPAGFNEKLFF
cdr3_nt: TGTGCCAGCAGCCCGGCGGGTTTTAATGAAAAACTGTTTTTT

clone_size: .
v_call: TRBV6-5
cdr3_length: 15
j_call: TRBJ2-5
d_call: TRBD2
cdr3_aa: CASSPGGGAGETQYF
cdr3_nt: TGTGCCAGCAGCCCGGGCGGGGGTGCCGGAGAGACCCAGTACTTC

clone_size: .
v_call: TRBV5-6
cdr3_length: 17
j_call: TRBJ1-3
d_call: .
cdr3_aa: CASSRYSTGNSGNTIYF
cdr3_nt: TGTGCCAGCAGCCGTTATTCCACAGGAAACTCTGGAAACACCATATATTTT

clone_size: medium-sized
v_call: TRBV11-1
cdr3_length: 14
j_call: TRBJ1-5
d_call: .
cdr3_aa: CASSLGGQGQPQHF
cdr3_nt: TGTGCCAGCAGCTTAGGGGGGCAGGGGCAGCCCCAGCATTTT

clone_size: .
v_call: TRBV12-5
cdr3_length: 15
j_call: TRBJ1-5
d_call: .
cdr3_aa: CASGLDQVSNQPQHF
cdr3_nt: TGTGCTAGTGGTTTGGACCAGGTTAGCAATCAGCCCCAGCATTTT

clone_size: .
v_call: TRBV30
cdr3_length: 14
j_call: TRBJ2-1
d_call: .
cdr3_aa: CAWGLGGWANEQFF
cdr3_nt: TGTGCCTGGGGCTTGGGGGGCTGGGCCAATGAGCAGTTCTTC

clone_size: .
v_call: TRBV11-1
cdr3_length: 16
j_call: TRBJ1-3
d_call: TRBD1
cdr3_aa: CASSPSSTGTGNTIYF
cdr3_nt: TGTGCCAGCAGCCCTTCCTCGACAGGGACAGGAAACACCATATATTTT

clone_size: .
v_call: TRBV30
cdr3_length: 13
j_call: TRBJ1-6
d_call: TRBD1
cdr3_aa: CAWDREWGSPLHF
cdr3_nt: TGTGCCTGGGACAGGGAATGGGGGTCACCCCTCCACTTT

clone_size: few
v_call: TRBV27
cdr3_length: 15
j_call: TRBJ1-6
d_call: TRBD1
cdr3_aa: CASSPGQSYNSPLHF
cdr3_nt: TGTGCCAGCAGCCCGGGACAGTCCTATAATTCACCCCTCCACTTT

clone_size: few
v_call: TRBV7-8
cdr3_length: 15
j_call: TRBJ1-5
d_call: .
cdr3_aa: CASSSRGGSNQPQHF
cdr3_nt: TGTGCCAGCAGCTCAAGGGGCGGATCGAATCAGCCCCAGCATTTT

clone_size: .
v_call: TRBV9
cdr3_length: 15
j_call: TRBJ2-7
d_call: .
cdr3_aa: CASSVMAGNSYEQYF
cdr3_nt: TGTGCCAGCAGCGTAATGGCGGGGAACTCCTACGAGCAGTACTTC

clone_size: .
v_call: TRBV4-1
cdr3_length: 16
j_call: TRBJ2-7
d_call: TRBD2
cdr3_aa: CASSQDKGLASYEQYF
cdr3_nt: TGCGCCAGCAGCCAAGATAAGGGACTAGCCTCCTACGAGCAGTACTTC

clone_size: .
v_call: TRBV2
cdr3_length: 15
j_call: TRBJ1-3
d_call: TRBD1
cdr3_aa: CASSEQGARGNTIYF
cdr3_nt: TGTGCCAGCAGTGAACAGGGGGCGAGGGGAAACACCATATATTTT

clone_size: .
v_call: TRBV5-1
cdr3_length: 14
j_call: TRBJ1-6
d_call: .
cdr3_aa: CASSLWGSNSPLHF
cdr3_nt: TGCGCCAGCAGCTTGTGGGGTTCGAATTCACCCCTCCACTTT

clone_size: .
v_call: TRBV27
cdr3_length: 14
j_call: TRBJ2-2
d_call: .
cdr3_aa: CASSPQGFAGELFF
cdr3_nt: TGTGCCAGCAGTCCCCAGGGGTTCGCCGGGGAGCTGTTTTTT

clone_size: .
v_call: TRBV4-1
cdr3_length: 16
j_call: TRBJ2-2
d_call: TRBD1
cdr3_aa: CASSSGPGQIAGELFF
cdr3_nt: TGCGCCAGCAGCTCCGGGCCGGGACAGATCGCCGGGGAGCTGTTTTTT

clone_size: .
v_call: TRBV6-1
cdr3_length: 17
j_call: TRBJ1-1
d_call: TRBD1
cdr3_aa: CASSEKGQGWAGTEAFF
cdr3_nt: TGTGCCAGCAGTGAAAAGGGACAGGGATGGGCAGGCACTGAAGCTTTCTTT

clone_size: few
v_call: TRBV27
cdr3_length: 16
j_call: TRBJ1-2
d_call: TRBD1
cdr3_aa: CASSSHMPGQGAGHTF
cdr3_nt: TGTGCCAGCAGTTCTCATATGCCGGGACAGGGGGCAGGTCACACCTTC

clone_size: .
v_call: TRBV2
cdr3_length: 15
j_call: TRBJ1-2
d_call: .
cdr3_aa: CASSLRQLSNYGYTF
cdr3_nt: TGTGCCAGCAGTCTAAGACAGCTGTCTAACTATGGCTACACCTTC

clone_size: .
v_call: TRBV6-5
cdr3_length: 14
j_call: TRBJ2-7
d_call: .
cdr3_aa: CASSPVSGPYEQYF
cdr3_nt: TGTGCCAGCAGTCCGGTAAGCGGACCCTACGAGCAGTACTTC

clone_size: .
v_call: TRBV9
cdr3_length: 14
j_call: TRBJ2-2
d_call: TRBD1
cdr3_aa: CASSADRVTGELFF
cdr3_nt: TGTGCCAGCAGCGCGGACAGGGTCACCGGGGAGCTGTTTTTT

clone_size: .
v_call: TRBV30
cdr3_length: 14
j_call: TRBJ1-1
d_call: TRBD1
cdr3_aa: CAWSGKDRGFEAFF
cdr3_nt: TGTGCCTGGAGTGGTAAGGACAGGGGATTTGAAGCTTTCTTT

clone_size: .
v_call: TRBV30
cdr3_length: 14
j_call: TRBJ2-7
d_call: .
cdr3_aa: CAWSVVGDAYEQYF
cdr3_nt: TGTGCCTGGAGTGTTGTCGGGGATGCCTACGAGCAGTACTTC

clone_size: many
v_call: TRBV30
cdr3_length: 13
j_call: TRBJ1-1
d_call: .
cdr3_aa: CAWSVQMNTEAFF
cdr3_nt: TGTGCCTGGAGTGTACAGATGAACACTGAAGCTTTCTTT

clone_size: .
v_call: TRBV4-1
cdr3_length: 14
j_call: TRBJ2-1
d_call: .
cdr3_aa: CASSQDELYNEQFF
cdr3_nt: TGCGCCAGCAGCCAAGATGAACTCTACAATGAGCAGTTCTTC

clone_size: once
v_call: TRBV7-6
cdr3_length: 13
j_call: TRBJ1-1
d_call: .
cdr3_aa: CASSAGPNTEAFF
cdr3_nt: TGTGCCAGCAGCGCGGGCCCGAACACTGAAGCTTTCTTT

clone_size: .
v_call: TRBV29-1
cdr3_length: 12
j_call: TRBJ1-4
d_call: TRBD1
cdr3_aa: CSVSTGEEKLFF
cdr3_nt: TGCAGCGTCTCGACAGGGGAAGAAAAACTGTTTTTT

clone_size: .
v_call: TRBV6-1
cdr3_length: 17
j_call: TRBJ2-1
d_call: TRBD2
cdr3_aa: CASSELGGDSSYNEQFF
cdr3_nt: TGTGCCAGCAGTGAATTGGGGGGGGATAGCTCCTACAATGAGCAGTTCTTC

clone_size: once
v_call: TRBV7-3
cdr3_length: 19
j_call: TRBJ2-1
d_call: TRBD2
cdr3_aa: CASSLGTSGRAVSSYEQFF
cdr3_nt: TGTGCCAGCAGCTTAGGGACTAGCGGGAGGGCCGTATCATCCTATGAGCAGTTCTTC

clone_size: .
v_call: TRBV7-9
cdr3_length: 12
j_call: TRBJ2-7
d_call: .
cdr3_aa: CASSLDRAEQYF
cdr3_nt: TGTGCCAGCAGCTTAGACAGGGCGGAGCAGTACTTC

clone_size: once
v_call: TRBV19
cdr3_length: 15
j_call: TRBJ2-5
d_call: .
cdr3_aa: CASSPGYSHRETQYF
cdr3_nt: TGTGCCAGTAGCCCCGGGTACTCACATAGGGAGACCCAGTACTTC

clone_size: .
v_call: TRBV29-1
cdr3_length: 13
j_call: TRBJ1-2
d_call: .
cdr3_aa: CSVERGYNYGYTF
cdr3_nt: TGCAGCGTTGAGAGGGGTTATAACTATGGCTACACCTTC

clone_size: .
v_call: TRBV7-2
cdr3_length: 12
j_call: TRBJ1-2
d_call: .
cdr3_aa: CASTIPLSGYTF
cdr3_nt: TGTGCCAGCACCATTCCCCTATCCGGCTACACCTTC

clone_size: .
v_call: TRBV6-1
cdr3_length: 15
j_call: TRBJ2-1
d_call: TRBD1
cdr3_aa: CASSEDRGAYNEQFF
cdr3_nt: TGTGCCAGCAGTGAAGACAGGGGGGCCTACAATGAGCAGTTCTTC

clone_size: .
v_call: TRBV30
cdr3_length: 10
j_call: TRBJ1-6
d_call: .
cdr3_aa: CAWRGSPLHF
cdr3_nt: TGTGCCTGGAGGGGTTCACCCCTCCACTTT

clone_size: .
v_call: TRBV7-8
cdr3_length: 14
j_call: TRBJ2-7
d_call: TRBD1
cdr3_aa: CASSLLYTGDEQYF
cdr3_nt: TGTGCCAGCAGCTTATTGTACACAGGGGACGAGCAGTACTTC

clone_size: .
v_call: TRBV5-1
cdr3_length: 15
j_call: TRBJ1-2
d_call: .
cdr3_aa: CASTSSGGGNYGYTF
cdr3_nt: TGCGCCAGCACCTCCTCCGGTGGGGGGAACTATGGCTACACCTTC

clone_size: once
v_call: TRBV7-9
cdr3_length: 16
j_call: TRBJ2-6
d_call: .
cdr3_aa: CASSLAPSSGANVLTF
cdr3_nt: TGTGCCAGCAGCTTAGCTCCAAGCTCTGGGGCCAACGTCCTGACTTTC

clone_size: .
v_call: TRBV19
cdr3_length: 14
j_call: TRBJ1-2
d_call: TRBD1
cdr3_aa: CASSIGGQLYGYTF
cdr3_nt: TGTGCCAGTAGTATAGGGGGACAGCTCTATGGCTACACCTTC